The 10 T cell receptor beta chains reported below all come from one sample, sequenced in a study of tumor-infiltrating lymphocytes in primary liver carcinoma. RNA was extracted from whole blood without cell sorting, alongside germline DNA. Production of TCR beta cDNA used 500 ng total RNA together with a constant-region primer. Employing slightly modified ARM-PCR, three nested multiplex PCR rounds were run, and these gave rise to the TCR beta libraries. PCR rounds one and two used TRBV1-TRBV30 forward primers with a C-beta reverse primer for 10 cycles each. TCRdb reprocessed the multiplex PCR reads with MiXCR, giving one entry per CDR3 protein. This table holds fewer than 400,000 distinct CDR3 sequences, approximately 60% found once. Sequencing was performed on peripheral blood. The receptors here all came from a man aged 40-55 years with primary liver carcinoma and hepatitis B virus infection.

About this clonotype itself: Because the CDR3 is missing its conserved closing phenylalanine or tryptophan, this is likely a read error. CDR3 amino acids: CASSHQQTVNTEAFI. The CDR3 DNA reads TGTGCCAGCAGTCACCAGCAGACAGTGAACACTGAAGCTTTCATT. This chain uses TRBV12-3 or TRBV12-4 with TRBJ1-1, with D perhaps TRBD1 (5 bases). CDR3 length equals 15 residues. V lost 5 bases and J 0 bases, leaving 13 bases between the germline ends.

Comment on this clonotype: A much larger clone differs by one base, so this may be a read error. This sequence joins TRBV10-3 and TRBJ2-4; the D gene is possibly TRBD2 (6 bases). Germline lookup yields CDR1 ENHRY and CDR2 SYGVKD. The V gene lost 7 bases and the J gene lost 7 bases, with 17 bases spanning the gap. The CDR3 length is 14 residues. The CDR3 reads CAIIETGVANIQYF. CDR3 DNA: TGTGCCATCATTGAAACGGGAGTGGCGAACATTCAGTACTTC.

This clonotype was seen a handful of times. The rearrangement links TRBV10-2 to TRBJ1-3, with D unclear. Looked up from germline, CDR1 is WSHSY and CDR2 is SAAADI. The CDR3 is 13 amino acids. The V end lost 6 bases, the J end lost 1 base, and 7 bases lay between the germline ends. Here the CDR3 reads CASSGISGNTIYF. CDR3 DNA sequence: TGCGCCAGCAGCGGTATTTCTGGAAACACCATATATTTT.

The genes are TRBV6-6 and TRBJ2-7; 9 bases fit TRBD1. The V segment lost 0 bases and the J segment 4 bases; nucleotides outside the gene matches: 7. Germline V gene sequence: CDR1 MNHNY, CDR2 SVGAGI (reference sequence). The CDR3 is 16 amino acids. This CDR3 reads CASSYSRDRELYEQYF. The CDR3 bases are TGTGCCAGCAGTTACTCGAGGGACAGGGAGCTTTACGAGCAGTACTTC.

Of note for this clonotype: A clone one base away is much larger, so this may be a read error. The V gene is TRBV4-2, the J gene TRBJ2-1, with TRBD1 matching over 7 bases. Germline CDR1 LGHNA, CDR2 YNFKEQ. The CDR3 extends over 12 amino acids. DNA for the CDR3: TGTACCAGCAGCCAAGACAGGGTAGAGCAGTTCTTC. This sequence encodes CTSSQDRVEQFF.

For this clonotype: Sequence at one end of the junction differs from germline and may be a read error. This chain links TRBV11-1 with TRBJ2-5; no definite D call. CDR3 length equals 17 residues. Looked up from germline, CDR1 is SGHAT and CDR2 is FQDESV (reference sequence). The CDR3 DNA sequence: TGTGCCAGCAGCCTCAGTATTAGCCGGGCTAACCAAGAGACCCAGTACTTT. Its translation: CASSLSISRANQETQYF.

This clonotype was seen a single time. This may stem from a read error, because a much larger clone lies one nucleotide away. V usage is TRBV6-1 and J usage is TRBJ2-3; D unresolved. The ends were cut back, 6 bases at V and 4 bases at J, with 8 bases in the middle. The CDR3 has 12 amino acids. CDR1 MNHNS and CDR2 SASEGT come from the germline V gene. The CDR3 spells CASREVSDTQYF. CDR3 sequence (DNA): TGTGCCAGCAGAGAGGTATCAGATACGCAGTATTTT.

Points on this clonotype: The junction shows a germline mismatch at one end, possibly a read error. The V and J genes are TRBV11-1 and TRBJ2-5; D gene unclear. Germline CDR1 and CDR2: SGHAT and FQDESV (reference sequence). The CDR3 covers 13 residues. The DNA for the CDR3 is TGTGCCAACAGCTTAGGAGTCCAAGAGACCCAGTACTTC. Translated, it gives CANSLGVQETQYF.

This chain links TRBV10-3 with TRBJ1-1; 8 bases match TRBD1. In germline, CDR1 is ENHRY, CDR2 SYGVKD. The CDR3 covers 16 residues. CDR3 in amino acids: CVTAPDLTGVGTEAFF. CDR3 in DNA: TGTGTCACCGCGCCCGACCTGACAGGGGTAGGCACTGAAGCTTTCTTT.

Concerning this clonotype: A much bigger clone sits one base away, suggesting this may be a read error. CDR3 in DNA: TGCATCGTCGATCGACAGGGGGAGGATGGCTACACCTTC. Translation: CIVDRQGEDGYTF. The chain has TRBV29-1 and TRBJ1-2; 9 bases are a match to TRBD1. CDR1 is SQVTM and CDR2 is ANQGSEA in the germline V gene. The CDR3 sequence is 13 residues long.